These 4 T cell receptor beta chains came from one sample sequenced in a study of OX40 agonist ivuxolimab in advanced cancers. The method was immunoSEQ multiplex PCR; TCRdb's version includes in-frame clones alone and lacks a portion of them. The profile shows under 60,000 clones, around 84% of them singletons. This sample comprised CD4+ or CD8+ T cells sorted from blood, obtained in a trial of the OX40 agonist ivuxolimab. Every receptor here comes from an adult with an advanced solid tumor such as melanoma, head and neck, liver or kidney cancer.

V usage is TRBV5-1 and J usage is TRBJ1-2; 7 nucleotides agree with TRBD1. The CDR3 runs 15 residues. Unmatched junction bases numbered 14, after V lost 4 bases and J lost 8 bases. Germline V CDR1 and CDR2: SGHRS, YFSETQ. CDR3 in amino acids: CASSPAGGGLYGYTF. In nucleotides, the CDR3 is TGCGCCAGCAGCCCGGCAGGGGGGGGCCTGTACGGCTACACCTTC.

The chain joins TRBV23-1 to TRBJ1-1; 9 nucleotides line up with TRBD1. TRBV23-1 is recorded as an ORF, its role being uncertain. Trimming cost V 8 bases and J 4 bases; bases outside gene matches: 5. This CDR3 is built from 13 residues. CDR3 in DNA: TGCGCCAGCTCTGGACAGGGGCCCACTGAAGCTTTCTTT. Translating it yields CASSGQGPTEAFF.

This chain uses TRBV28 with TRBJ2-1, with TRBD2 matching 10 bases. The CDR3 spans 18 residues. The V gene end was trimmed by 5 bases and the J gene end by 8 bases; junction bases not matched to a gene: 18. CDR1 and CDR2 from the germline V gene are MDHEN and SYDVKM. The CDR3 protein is CASSPPGLAGAERYEQFF. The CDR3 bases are TGTGCCAGCAGTCCCCCGGGGCTAGCGGGAGCGGAACGCTATGAGCAGTTCTTC.

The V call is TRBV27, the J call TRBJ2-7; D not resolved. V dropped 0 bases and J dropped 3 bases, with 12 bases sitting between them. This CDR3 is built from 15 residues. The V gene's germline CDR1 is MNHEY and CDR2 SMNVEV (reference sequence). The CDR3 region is CASSLSIGRYYEQYF. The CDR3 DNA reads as TGTGCCAGCAGTTTATCGATAGGCAGATACTACGAGCAGTACTTC.